These T cell receptor beta chains were read from a single sample in a study of cytomegalovirus exposure and HLA in healthy donors. Sequencing used immunoSEQ multiplex PCR; TCRdb keeps in-frame clones, though not all of them. This repertoire includes 110,000 to 150,000 clones. The sample taken for sequencing was PBMCs. The receptors were gathered from a male donor in good health and CMV-seronegative. Each CDR3 is given with its conserved first and last residue. Fields, in order: D gene, J gene, V gene, CDR3 protein, CDR3 DNA. A D gene is named only where the DNA matches it firmly.

D: TRBD1; J: TRBJ2-7; V: TRBV10-3; CDR3: CAISATGASYEQYF; DNA: TGTGCCATCAGTGCGACAGGGGCTTCCTACGAGCAGTACTTC
D: .; J: TRBJ1-1; V: TRBV28; CDR3: CASSLWNRNTEAFF; DNA: TGTGCCAGCAGTTTATGGAATAGGAACACTGAAGCTTTCTTT
D: .; J: TRBJ1-1; V: TRBV5-1; CDR3: CASSSAGQSSEAFF; DNA: TGCGCCAGCAGCTCAGCTGGACAGTCCTCTGAAGCTTTCTTT
D: .; J: TRBJ2-7; V: TRBV29-1; CDR3: CSVVGGSYEQYF; DNA: TGCAGCGTTGTGGGGGGAAGCTACGAGCAGTACTTC
D: .; J: TRBJ2-1; V: TRBV7-2; CDR3: CASRGRPPEQFF; DNA: TGTGCCAGCAGGGGCAGGCCCCCTGAGCAGTTCTTC
D: TRBD1; J: TRBJ2-3; V: TRBV5-6; CDR3: CASSLWGSGGADTQYF; DNA: TGTGCCAGCAGTCTGTGGGGTTCAGGGGGCGCAGATACGCAGTATTTT
D: .; J: TRBJ1-5; V: TRBV28; CDR3: CASRGLAQPQHF; DNA: TGTGCCAGCAGGGGGCTCGCTCAGCCCCAGCATTTT
D: .; J: TRBJ2-5; V: TRBV4-1; CDR3: CASSQDRPQQETQYF; DNA: TGCGCCAGCAGCCAAGATCGTCCGCAGCAAGAGACCCAGTACTTC
D: .; J: TRBJ2-1; V: TRBV5-1; CDR3: CASSTLDKGYNEQFF; DNA: TGCGCCAGCAGTACTCTGGACAAGGGCTACAATGAGCAGTTCTTC
D: TRBD1; J: TRBJ1-5; V: TRBV15; CDR3: CATSGETGVADSNQPQHF; DNA: TGTGCCACCTCAGGAGAGACAGGGGTCGCGGATAGCAATCAGCCCCAGCATTTT
D: TRBD2; J: TRBJ2-7; V: TRBV5-1; CDR3: CASSLRLAGLEQYF; DNA: TGCGCCAGCAGCTTGAGACTAGCGGGACTCGAGCAGTACTTC
D: TRBD1; J: TRBJ1-2; V: TRBV30; CDR3: CAWGLLTGGRDGYTF; DNA: TGTGCCTGGGGACTACTGACAGGGGGACGTGATGGCTACACCTTC
D: .; J: TRBJ2-7; V: TRBV6-5; CDR3: CASSPPGGREYF; DNA: TGTGCCAGCAGCCCACCTGGCGGAAGAGAATACTTC
D: .; J: TRBJ1-4; V: TRBV30; CDR3: CASNFATNEKLFF; DNA: TGTGCCTCAAACTTTGCAACTAATGAAAAACTGTTTTTT
D: .; J: TRBJ1-2; V: TRBV28; CDR3: CASSLLTGPTGYGYTF; DNA: TGTGCCAGCAGTTTGCTCACAGGGCCGACCGGGTATGGCTACACCTTC
D: .; J: TRBJ2-1; V: TRBV5-6; CDR3: CASSQTRYEQFF; DNA: TGTGCCAGCAGCCAGACTAGGTATGAGCAGTTCTTC
D: TRBD2; J: TRBJ2-5; V: TRBV9; CDR3: CASSVGLAGSETQYF; DNA: TGTGCCAGCAGCGTTGGACTAGCGGGGAGTGAGACCCAGTACTTC
D: .; J: TRBJ2-5; V: TRBV6-5; CDR3: CASSPEYF; DNA: TGTGCCAGCAGTCCGGAGTACTTC
D: .; J: TRBJ1-5; V: TRBV6-1; CDR3: CASSEAGGPHQPQHF; DNA: TGTGCCAGCAGTGAAGCAGGGGGACCCCATCAGCCCCAGCATTTT
D: TRBD2; J: TRBJ2-2; V: TRBV19; CDR3: CASSMPIGTISGELFF; DNA: TGTGCCAGTAGTATGCCAATTGGGACTATTTCCGGGGAGCTGTTTTTT
D: .; J: TRBJ2-6; V: TRBV19; CDR3: CASKDFTSPGANVLTF; DNA: TGTGCCAGTAAAGACTTTACTTCACCTGGGGCCAACGTCCTGACTTTC
D: TRBD2; J: TRBJ2-3; V: TRBV7-9; CDR3: CASSISGGRTDTQYF; DNA: TGTGCCAGCAGCATTAGCGGGGGCCGAACAGATACGCAGTATTTT
D: TRBD2; J: TRBJ2-1; V: TRBV10-3; CDR3: CAPRLAEAYNEQFF; DNA: TGTGCCCCACGACTAGCCGAGGCCTACAATGAGCAGTTCTTC
D: .; J: TRBJ2-2; V: TRBV4-2; CDR3: CASSQVGGTNTGELFF; DNA: TGTGCCAGCAGCCAAGTTGGGGGCACGAACACCGGGGAGCTGTTTTTT
D: TRBD1; J: TRBJ2-4; V: TRBV19; CDR3: CASSRDSKNIQYF; DNA: TGTGCCAGTAGCCGGGACAGCAAAAACATTCAGTACTTC
D: .; J: TRBJ1-1; V: TRBV7-8; CDR3: CASSLLPAENTEAFF; DNA: TGTGCCAGCAGCTTACTCCCCGCGGAGAACACTGAAGCTTTCTTT
D: .; J: TRBJ1-5; V: TRBV19; CDR3: CASRGSNQPQHF; DNA: TGTGCGAGCAGGGGCAGCAATCAGCCCCAGCATTTT
D: TRBD2; J: TRBJ2-2; V: TRBV4-3; CDR3: CASSQDYRRGGYTGELFF; DNA: TGCGCCAGCAGCCAAGATTACCGGCGGGGGGGTTACACCGGGGAGCTGTTTTTT
D: TRBD1; J: TRBJ1-1; V: TRBV9; CDR3: CASSVAGSTGDTEAFF; DNA: TGTGCCAGCAGCGTAGCTGGTTCGACAGGGGACACTGAAGCTTTCTTT
D: .; J: TRBJ2-5; V: TRBV13; CDR3: CASSRLEAQETQYF; DNA: TGTGCCAGCAGCCGTCTCGAGGCGCAAGAGACCCAGTACTTC
D: TRBD2; J: TRBJ2-1; V: TRBV5-6; CDR3: CASSLQTSGSLGEQFF; DNA: TGTGCCAGCAGCTTGCAGACTAGCGGGAGCTTGGGTGAGCAGTTCTTC
D: TRBD1; J: TRBJ1-1; V: TRBV27; CDR3: CASRPKGTGLNTEAFF; DNA: TGTGCCAGCAGGCCGAAAGGGACAGGGCTAAACACTGAAGCTTTCTTT
D: .; J: TRBJ2-5; V: TRBV6-5; CDR3: CASTKYRGETQYF; DNA: TGTGCCAGCACCAAGTACCGAGGAGAGACCCAGTACTTC
D: TRBD1; J: TRBJ2-7; V: TRBV5-6; CDR3: CASTSYVTGGYEQYF; DNA: TGTGCCAGCACCTCTTACGTGACAGGGGGCTACGAGCAGTACTTC
D: TRBD2; J: TRBJ2-7; V: TRBV19; CDR3: CASSKGLAGRYEQYF; DNA: TGTGCCAGTAGTAAGGGACTAGCGGGTAGATACGAGCAGTACTTC
D: .; J: TRBJ2-1; V: TRBV30; CDR3: CAWSVGSSSYNEQFF; DNA: TGTGCCTGGAGTGTCGGGTCGAGCTCCTACAATGAGCAGTTCTTC
D: .; J: TRBJ2-2; V: TRBV5-1; CDR3: CASSLAGTNTGELFF; DNA: TGCGCCAGCAGCTTGGCCGGGACGAACACCGGGGAGCTGTTTTTT
D: .; J: TRBJ2-7; V: TRBV6-5; CDR3: CASSQFRSLEQYF; DNA: TGTGCCAGCAGCCAGTTCAGAAGTCTCGAGCAGTACTTC
D: .; J: TRBJ2-5; V: TRBV30; CDR3: CAWSSLGGAGETQYF; DNA: TGTGCCTGGAGTTCCCTTGGGGGGGCCGGAGAGACCCAGTACTTC
D: TRBD1; J: TRBJ1-3; V: TRBV15; CDR3: CATSRGTGELSGNTIYF; DNA: TGTGCCACCAGCAGGGGGACAGGGGAGTTGTCTGGAAACACCATATATTTT
D: TRBD1; J: TRBJ1-1; V: TRBV7-2; CDR3: CASSLVTGGTEAFF; DNA: TGTGCCAGCAGCTTAGTGACAGGGGGGACTGAAGCTTTCTTT
D: .; J: TRBJ1-2; V: TRBV6-1; CDR3: CASRRGSEFGYTF; DNA: TGTGCCAGCAGGCGGGGTTCAGAGTTCGGCTACACCTTC
D: .; J: TRBJ1-1; V: TRBV11-2; CDR3: CASSQGMNTEAFF; DNA: TGTGCCAGCAGCCAGGGAATGAACACTGAAGCTTTCTTT
D: TRBD1; J: TRBJ1-6; V: TRBV6-5; CDR3: CASSYGGTGESPLHF; DNA: TGTGCCAGCAGTTACGGCGGGACAGGGGAATCACCCCTCCACTTT
D: TRBD1; J: TRBJ2-7; V: TRBV5-6; CDR3: CASSLVGQGYEQYF; DNA: TGTGCCAGCAGCTTGGTGGGACAGGGTTACGAGCAGTACTTC
D: .; J: TRBJ1-1; V: TRBV30; CDR3: CAWSGGGGSEAFF; DNA: TGTGCCTGGAGCGGAGGGGGGGGATCTGAAGCTTTCTTT
D: .; J: TRBJ2-1; V: TRBV29-1; CDR3: CSVEIGASYNEQFF; DNA: TGCAGCGTTGAGATAGGAGCCTCCTACAATGAGCAGTTCTTC
D: TRBD1; J: TRBJ1-5; V: TRBV25-1; CDR3: CASSDPVGGTGQPQHF; DNA: TGTGCCAGCAGTGACCCAGTCGGGGGGACAGGGCAGCCCCAGCATTTT
D: TRBD2; J: TRBJ2-2; V: TRBV30; CDR3: CAWSVRAGVGTGELFF; DNA: TGTGCCTGGAGTGTGAGAGCGGGAGTGGGCACCGGGGAGCTGTTTTTT
D: TRBD1; J: TRBJ1-2; V: TRBV6-5; CDR3: CASSRQGGGYTF; DNA: TGTGCCAGCAGTCGACAGGGAGGTGGCTACACCTTC
D: .; J: TRBJ1-1; V: TRBV5-1; CDR3: CASSFRVENTEAFF; DNA: TGCGCCAGCAGCTTCAGGGTGGAGAACACTGAAGCTTTCTTT
D: TRBD1; J: TRBJ2-7; V: TRBV10-3; CDR3: CAISLGQGNLGEQYF; DNA: TGTGCCATCAGTTTAGGACAGGGAAATTTGGGCGAGCAGTACTTC
D: .; J: TRBJ1-5; V: TRBV18; CDR3: CASSPRQVSNQPQHF; DNA: TGTGCCAGCTCACCTCGACAGGTTAGCAATCAGCCCCAGCATTTT
D: .; J: TRBJ1-1; V: TRBV18; CDR3: CASSQTQGSGMNTEAFF; DNA: TGTGCCAGCTCACAAACACAGGGCAGCGGGATGAACACTGAAGCTTTCTTT
D: TRBD1; J: TRBJ2-2; V: TRBV5-1; CDR3: CASSFFDRVTGELFF; DNA: TGCGCCAGCAGCTTCTTCGACAGGGTAACCGGGGAGCTGTTTTTT
D: TRBD2; J: TRBJ2-5; V: TRBV18; CDR3: CASSPPGTSRETQYF; DNA: TGTGCCAGCTCACCTCCCGGGACTAGTAGGGAGACCCAGTACTTC
D: .; J: TRBJ2-5; V: TRBV7-2; CDR3: CASSLVSGETQYF; DNA: TGTGCCAGCAGCTTAGTGTCCGGGGAGACCCAGTACTTC
D: .; J: TRBJ2-1; V: TRBV6-5; CDR3: CASSRLISYNEQFF; DNA: TGTGCCAGCAGTCGACTGATCTCCTACAATGAGCAGTTCTTC
D: .; J: TRBJ1-2; V: TRBV6-5; CDR3: CASSTTQSGRGYTF; DNA: TGTGCCAGCAGTACAACTCAGTCAGGAAGGGGCTACACCTTC
D: .; J: TRBJ2-4; V: TRBV14; CDR3: CASSQAGWESGNIQYF; DNA: TGTGCCAGCAGCCAAGCGGGGTGGGAGTCGGGAAACATTCAGTACTTC